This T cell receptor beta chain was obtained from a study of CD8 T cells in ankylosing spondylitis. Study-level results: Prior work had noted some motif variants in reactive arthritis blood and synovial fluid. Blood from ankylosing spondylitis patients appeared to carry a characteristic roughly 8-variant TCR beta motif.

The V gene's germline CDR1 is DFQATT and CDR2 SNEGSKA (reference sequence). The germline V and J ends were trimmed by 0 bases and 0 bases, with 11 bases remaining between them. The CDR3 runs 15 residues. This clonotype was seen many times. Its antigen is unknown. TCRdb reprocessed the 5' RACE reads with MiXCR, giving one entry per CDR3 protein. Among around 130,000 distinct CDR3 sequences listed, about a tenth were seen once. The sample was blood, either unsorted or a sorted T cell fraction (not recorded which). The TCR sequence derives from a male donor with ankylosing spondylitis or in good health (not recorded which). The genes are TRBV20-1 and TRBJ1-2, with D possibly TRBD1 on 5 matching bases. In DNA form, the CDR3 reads TGCAGTGCTAGAGACCGGGACGGAGCTAACTATGGCTACACCTTC. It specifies CSARDRDGANYGYTF.